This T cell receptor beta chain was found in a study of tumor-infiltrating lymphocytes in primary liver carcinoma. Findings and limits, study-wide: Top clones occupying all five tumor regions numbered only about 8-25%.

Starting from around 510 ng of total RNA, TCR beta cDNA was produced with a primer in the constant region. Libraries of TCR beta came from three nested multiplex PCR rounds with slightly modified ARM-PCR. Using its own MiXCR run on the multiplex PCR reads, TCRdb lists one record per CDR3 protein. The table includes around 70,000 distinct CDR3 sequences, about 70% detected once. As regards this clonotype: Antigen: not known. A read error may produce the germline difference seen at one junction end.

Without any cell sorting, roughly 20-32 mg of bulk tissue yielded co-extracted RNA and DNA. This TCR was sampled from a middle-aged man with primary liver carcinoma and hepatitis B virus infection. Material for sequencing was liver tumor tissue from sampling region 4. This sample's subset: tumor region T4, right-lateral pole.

This CDR3 reads CASNSGSDSSIDTQYF. CDR3 coding DNA: TGTGCCAGTAACTCAGGGTCGGATTCTAGCATAGATACGCAGTATTTT. This chain links TRBV11-2 with TRBJ2-3; D may match TRBD1 or TRBD2 (5 bases each). The germline gives CDR1 SGHAT, CDR2 FQNNGV. CDR3 length: 16 residues.